The 2 T cell receptor beta chains reported below all come from one sample, sequenced in a study of blood T cell repertoires in COVID-19. This table comes from immunoSEQ multiplex PCR, and its TCRdb copy is limited to in-frame clones, with some not included. The sample has 40,000 to 55,000 clones; about nine tenths are singletons. The sequenced sample consisted of peripheral blood. The receptor set was obtained from a human donor in a cohort sampled during active COVID-19.

This sequence joins TRBV4-3 and TRBJ1-2; D might be TRBD1 (5 bases). The length of the CDR3 is 14 residues. With 3 bases removed from V and 4 bases from J, the gap between germline ends came to 12 bases. Germline loops: CDR1 LGHNA, CDR2 YSLEER. The CDR3 protein is CASSQTALGYGYTF. CDR3 bases: TGCGCCAGCAGCCAGACAGCTTTGGGCTATGGCTACACCTTC.

The V call is TRBV2, the J call TRBJ1-2; possible D gene TRBD1, 6 bases. Germline V lookup: CDR1 SNHLY, CDR2 FYNNEI. V lost 6 bases and J lost 4, with 12 bases in between. CDR3 length: 13 amino acids. The CDR3 loop is CASSNDRIYGYTF. The CDR3, as DNA: TGTGCCAGCAGCAACGACAGGATCTATGGCTACACCTTC.